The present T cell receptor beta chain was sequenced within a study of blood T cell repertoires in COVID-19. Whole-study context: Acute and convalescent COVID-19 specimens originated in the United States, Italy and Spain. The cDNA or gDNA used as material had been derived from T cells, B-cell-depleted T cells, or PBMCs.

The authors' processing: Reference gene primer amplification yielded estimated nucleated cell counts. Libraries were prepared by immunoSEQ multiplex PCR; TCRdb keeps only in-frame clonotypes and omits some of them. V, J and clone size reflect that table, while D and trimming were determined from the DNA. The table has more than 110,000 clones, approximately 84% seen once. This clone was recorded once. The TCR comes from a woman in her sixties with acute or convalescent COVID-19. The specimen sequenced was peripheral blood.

For the CDR3, the DNA is TGTGCCAGCTCACCACCGGGACTAGCGGCAGATGGCGATACGCAGTATTTT. Translating gives CASSPPGLAADGDTQYF. The rearrangement links TRBV18 to TRBJ2-3, with 11 bases lining up with TRBD2. After removal of 0 bases from V and 6 bases from J, the junction contained 8 bases not matched to a gene. Germline CDR1 KGHSH, CDR2 LQKENI. CDR3 length: 17 amino acids.